Sequencing of this TCR beta chain was carried out in a study of metastatic and nonmetastatic thyroid tumors. Study information: For malignant and benign thyroid patients, tumor or nodule tissue and blood were the sources whose repertoires were compared.

Not a single patient had been given any form of treatment at any point before undergoing thyroid surgery. Using MiXCR, TCRdb re-called clones from the PCR reads. The sample yields fewer than 5,000 clones, around 21% seen once. Germline lookup yields CDR1 SNHLY and CDR2 FYNNEI. Germline trimming cut 2 bases from V and 7 bases from J; bases unmatched to any gene: 4. CDR3 length: 14 amino acids. At least ten counts were recorded for this clone. The chain links TRBV2 to TRBJ1-5; TRBD1 agrees at 8 bases. The sequence was collected from a male donor with papillary thyroid cancer or a benign thyroid nodule (not recorded which). Some clones in this sample may be carry-over from other donors' samples. Material for sequencing was tumor tissue. CDR3 nucleotides: TGTGCCAGCAGTGAATGGACAGGGTGGCAGCCCCAGCATTTT. Amino acids: CASSEWTGWQPQHF.